This TCR beta chain appears in the sequencing data of a study of blood T cell repertoires in COVID-19. In the study overall: Samples came from the United States, Italy and Spain, spanning acute and convalescent COVID-19. The analysed material was cDNA or gDNA that came from T cells, B-cell-depleted T cells, or PBMCs.

In the source study's methods: Amplification from reference gene primers served as the basis for estimated nucleated cell counts. Sequenced by immunoSEQ multiplex PCR; TCRdb stores in-frame clones only, minus some. V and J calls and clone size are given by that table; D and trimming were obtained from the DNA. The sample has 130,000 to 150,000 clones, approximately 83% seen once. Unmatched junction bases numbered 4, after V lost 0 bases and J lost 3 bases. The germline V gene has CDR1 SGHTA and CDR2 FQGNSA. CDR3 length: 16 residues. One Seattle source followed patients from active infection through their disease course.

Sequenced sample: peripheral blood. The source of this sequence is an older woman with COVID-19, enrolled during active disease. The V call is TRBV7-2, the J call TRBJ1-5; 8 bases align to TRBD1. CDR3 protein: CASSLAGQGLNQPQHF. The CDR3 nucleotides are TGTGCCAGCAGCTTAGCCGGACAGGGCCTCAATCAGCCCCAGCATTTT. The variable domain in full, with the rest retrieved from reference TRBV7-2 and TRBJ1-5, is GAGVSQSPSNKVTEKGKDVELRCDPISGHTALYWYRQSLGQGLEFLIYFQGNSAPDKSGLPSDRFSAERTGGSVSTLTIQRTQQEDSAVYLCASSLAGQGLNQPQHFGDGTRLSIL.